This T cell receptor (beta chain) is from a study of OX40 agonist ivuxolimab in advanced cancers. For the study at large: Partial responses were observed in three patients, of whom one had hepatocellular carcinoma and two had cutaneous melanoma. Notes on the study in general: The work left the antigen specificity of expanded peripheral T cells undetermined. Low clonal expansion, among the lowest seen, marked partial responders at 0.1-3.0 mg/kg. It was also the case that some nonresponders had low normalized T-cell clonal expansion.

Using immunoSEQ multiplex PCR, the repertoire was profiled, and TCRdb retains in-frame clones only, with some absent. Of under 30,000 clones listed, around 84% were seen once; the top ten hold around 13%. Remarks on this clone: Its antigen remains unidentified.

V lost 9 bases and J 5 bases, leaving 13 bases between the germline ends. The CDR3 consists of 12 residues. Germline CDR1 and CDR2: MNHEY and SVGAGI. This sequence originates from an adult with an advanced solid tumor such as melanoma, head and neck, liver or kidney cancer. The input for sequencing was CD4+ or CD8+ T cells sorted from blood, taken in a trial of the OX40 agonist ivuxolimab. V is TRBV6-5 and J is TRBJ1-2, with unresolved D. CDR3 loop: CASSPDRYGYTF. CDR3 bases: TGTGCCAGTAGCCCCGACCGATATGGCTACACCTTC.